This T cell receptor beta chain originates from a study of blood T cell repertoires in COVID-19. Study background: COVID-19 samples, acute and convalescent, were from the United States, Italy and Spain.

The table came from immunoSEQ multiplex PCR; TCRdb's copy has only in-frame clones and leaves some out. The table records roughly 430,000 clones, approximately 91% of them present only once. A single count supports this clone. Participant ages covered about 18 to 95 years across 24 US areas. Germline V CDR1 and CDR2: MNHNY, SVGAGI (reference sequence). With V trimmed by 2 bases and J by 3 bases, 6 bases remained unmatched. This CDR3 region has 15 residues. This TCR came from a middle-aged woman with acute COVID-19. The chain combines TRBV6-6 with TRBJ1-1; 7 bases fit TRBD1. Sample: PBMCs or T cells enriched from blood (not recorded which). The CDR3 sequence is CASSYNRGSHTEAFF. CDR3 DNA sequence: TGTGCCAGCAGTTACAACAGGGGATCGCACACTGAAGCTTTCTTT.